The source of this T cell receptor beta chain is a study of technical replicates of blood from a few donors (dated by TCRdb to 2016 to 2017). Germline trimming: 2 bases from V, 5 bases from J; junction bases outside gene matches: 6. Sequences SGHTA (CDR1) and FQGNSA (CDR2) are obtained from the germline V gene. From the cysteine up to the phenylalanine, the CDR3 has a length of 14 residues. Only the CDR3 region is kept as DNA, spanning 42 bases read in frame from base 1. To note about this clone: There is no known antigen for this receptor. There are no base qualities to consult, and no much larger clone falls within one base.

Libraries came from the immunoSEQ multiplex PCR assay. In TCRdb, the immuneACCESS table is reduced to in-frame sequences with V and J assigned. These tables do not hold every clone; where another copy was compared, an unresolved V gene accounts for under half, and the others remain unexplained. A total of roughly 60,000 clones appear in this sample, more than 75% of them only once. Approximately 4.7% of the sample belongs to the ten largest clones. The specimen was PBMCs. In this chain, TRBV7-2 is recombined with TRBJ2-7, and TRBD1 matches 7 of the central bases. The receptor was isolated from a human donor in good health. Some clones in this sample may be carry-over from other donors' samples. The CDR3 corresponds to CASSLTDRDDEQYF. The DNA sequence is TGTGCCAGCAGCTTAACCGACAGGGATGACGAGCAGTACTTC.